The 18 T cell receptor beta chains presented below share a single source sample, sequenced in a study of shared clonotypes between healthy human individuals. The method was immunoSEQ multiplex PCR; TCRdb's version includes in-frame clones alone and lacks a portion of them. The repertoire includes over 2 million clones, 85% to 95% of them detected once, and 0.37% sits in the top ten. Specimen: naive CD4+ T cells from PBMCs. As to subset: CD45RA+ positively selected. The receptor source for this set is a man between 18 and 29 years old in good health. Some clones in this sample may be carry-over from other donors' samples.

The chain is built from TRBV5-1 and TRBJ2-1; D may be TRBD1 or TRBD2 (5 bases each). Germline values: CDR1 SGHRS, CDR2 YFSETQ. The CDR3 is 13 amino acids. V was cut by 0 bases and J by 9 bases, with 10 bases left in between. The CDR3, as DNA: TGCGCCAGCAGCTTGGGCGAGGGGCCTGAGCAGTTCTTC. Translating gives CASSLGEGPEQFF.

CDR3 residues: CASSSLHYGYTF. CDR3 sequence (DNA): TGTGCCAGCAGCTCCCTTCACTATGGCTACACCTTC. The genes are TRBV28 and TRBJ1-2; D gene unclear. The V and J ends lost 6 bases and 3 bases respectively, with 8 bases between them. The CDR3 sequence is 12 residues long. CDR1 is MDHEN and CDR2 is SYDVKM in the germline V gene.

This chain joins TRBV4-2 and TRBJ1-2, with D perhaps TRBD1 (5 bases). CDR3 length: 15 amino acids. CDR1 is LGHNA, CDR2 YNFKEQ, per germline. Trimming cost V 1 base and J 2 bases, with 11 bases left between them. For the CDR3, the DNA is TGTGCCAGCAGCCAAGTGGGGGGAGGAAACTATGGCTACACCTTC. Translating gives CASSQVGGGNYGYTF.

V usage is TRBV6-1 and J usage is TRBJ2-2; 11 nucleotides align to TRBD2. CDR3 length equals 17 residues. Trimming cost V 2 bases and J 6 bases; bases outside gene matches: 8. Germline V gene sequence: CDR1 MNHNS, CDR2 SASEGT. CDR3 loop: CASSEISGRARSGELFF. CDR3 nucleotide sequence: TGTGCCAGCAGTGAAATTAGCGGGAGGGCGAGGTCCGGGGAGCTGTTTTTT.

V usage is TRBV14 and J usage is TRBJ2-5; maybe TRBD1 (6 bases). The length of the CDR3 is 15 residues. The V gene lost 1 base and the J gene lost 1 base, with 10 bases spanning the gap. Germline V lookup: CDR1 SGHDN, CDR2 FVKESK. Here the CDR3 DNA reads TGTGCCAGCAGCCAAGGGGGGCGGGCCCAAGAGACCCAGTACTTC. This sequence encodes CASSQGGRAQETQYF.

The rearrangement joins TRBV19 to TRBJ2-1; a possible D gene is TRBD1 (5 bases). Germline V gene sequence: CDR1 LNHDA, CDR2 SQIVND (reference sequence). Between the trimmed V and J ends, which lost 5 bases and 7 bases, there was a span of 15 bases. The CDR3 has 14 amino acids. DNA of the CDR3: TGTGCCAGTAGTTTCTCCATGTGGACAAATGAGCAGTTCTTC. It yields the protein CASSFSMWTNEQFF.

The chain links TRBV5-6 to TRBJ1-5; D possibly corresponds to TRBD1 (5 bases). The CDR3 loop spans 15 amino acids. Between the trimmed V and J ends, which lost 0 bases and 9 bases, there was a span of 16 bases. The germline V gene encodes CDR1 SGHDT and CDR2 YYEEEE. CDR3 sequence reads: CASSLGGADSRPQHF. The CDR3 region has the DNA TGTGCCAGCAGCTTGGGAGGGGCAGACTCTCGGCCCCAGCATTTT.

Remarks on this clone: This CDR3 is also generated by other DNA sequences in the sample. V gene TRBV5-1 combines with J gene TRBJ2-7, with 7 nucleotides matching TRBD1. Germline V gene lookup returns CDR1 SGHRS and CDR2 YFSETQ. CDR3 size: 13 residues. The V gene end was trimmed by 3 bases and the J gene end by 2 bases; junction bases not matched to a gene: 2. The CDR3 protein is CASSSGTAYEQYF. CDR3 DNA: TGCGCCAGCAGCTCAGGGACAGCCTACGAGCAGTACTTC.

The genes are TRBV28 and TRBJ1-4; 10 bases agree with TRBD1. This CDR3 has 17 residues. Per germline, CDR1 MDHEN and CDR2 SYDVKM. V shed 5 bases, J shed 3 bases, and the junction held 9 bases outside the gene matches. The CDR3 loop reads CASSPRQGAASNEKLFF. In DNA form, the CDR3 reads TGTGCCAGCAGTCCCAGACAGGGGGCTGCGTCTAATGAAAAACTGTTTTTT.

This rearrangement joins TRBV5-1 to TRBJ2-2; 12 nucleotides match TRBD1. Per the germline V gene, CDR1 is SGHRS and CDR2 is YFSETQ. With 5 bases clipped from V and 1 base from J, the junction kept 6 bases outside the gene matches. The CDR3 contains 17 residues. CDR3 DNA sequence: TGCGCCAGCAGGTACGGGACAGGGGGCGAGAACACCGGGGAGCTGTTTTTT. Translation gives CASRYGTGGENTGELFF.

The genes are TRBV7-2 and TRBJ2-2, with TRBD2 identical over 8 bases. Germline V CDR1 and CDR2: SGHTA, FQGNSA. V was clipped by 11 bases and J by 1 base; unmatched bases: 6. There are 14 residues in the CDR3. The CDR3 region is CAGASGLNTGELFF. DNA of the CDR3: TGTGCCGGTGCTAGCGGGCTGAACACCGGGGAGCTGTTTTTT.

Written as DNA, the CDR3 is TGTGCCAGCAGTTACTCGAATCCAGGGGGCGCGCGTGGCTACACCTTC. This translates into CASSYSNPGGARGYTF. The rearrangement links TRBV6-5 to TRBJ1-2; the match to TRBD1 covers 8 bases. With 0 bases clipped from V and 7 bases from J, the junction kept 10 bases outside the gene matches. CDR3 length: 16 amino acids. Germline CDR1 is MNHEY and CDR2 is SVGAGI.

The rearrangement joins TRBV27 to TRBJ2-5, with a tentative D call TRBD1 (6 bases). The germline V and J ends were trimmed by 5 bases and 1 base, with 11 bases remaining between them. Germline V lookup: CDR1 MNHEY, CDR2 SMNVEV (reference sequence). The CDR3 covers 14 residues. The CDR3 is CASSPRQVQETQYF. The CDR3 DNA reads TGTGCCAGCAGTCCCAGACAGGTCCAAGAGACCCAGTACTTC.

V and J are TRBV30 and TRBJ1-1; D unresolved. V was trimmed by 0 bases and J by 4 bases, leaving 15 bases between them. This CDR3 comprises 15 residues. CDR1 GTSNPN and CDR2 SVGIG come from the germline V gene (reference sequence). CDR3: CAWSVRRLIVTEAFF. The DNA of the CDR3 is TGTGCCTGGAGTGTACGGCGCCTCATCGTCACTGAAGCTTTCTTT.

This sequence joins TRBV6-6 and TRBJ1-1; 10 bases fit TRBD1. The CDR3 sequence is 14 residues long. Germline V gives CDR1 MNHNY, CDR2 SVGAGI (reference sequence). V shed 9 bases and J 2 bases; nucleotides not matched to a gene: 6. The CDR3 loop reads CASRQGAPNTEAFF. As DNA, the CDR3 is TGTGCCAGTCGACAGGGGGCCCCAAACACTGAAGCTTTCTTT.

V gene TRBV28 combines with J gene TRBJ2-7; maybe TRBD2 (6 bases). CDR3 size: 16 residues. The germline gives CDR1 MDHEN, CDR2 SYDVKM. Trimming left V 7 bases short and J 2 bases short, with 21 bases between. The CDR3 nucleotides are TGTGCCAGCACCCCGCGACCCGGGCGGGGTCCCTACGAGCAGTACTTC. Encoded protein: CASTPRPGRGPYEQYF. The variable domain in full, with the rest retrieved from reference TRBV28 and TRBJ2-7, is DVKVTQSSRYLVKRTGEKVFLECVQDMDHENMFWYRQDPGLGLRLIYFSYDVKMKEKGDIPEGYSVSREKKERFSLILESASTNQTSMYLCASTPRPGRGPYEQYFGPGTRLTVT.

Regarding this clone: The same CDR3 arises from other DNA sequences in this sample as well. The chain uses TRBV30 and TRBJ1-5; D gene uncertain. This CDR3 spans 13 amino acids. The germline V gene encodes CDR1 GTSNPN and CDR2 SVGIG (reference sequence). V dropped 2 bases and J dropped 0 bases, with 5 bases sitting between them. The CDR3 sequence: CAWSLLSNQPQHF. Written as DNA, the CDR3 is TGTGCCTGGAGTCTACTTAGCAATCAGCCCCAGCATTTT.

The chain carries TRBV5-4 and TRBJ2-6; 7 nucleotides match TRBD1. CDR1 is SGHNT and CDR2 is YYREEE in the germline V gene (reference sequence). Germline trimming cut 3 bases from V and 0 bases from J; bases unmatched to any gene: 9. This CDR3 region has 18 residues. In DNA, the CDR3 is TGTGCCAGCAGCTCCGACAGGGCTGTCCTCTCTGGGGCCAACGTCCTGACTTTC. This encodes CASSSDRAVLSGANVLTF.